The 5 T cell receptor beta chains presented below share a single source sample, sequenced in a study of blood T cell repertoires in COVID-19. Method: immunoSEQ multiplex PCR; TCRdb's copy keeps in-frame clones and lacks some. The sample shows fewer than 300,000 clones, over 75% of them seen only once. The material sequenced was peripheral blood. The receptors originated from a man aged 45-60 years with active or convalescent COVID-19.

V is TRBV7-3 and J is TRBJ2-7; possibly TRBD2 for D (5 bases). Germline V gives CDR1 SGHTA, CDR2 FQGTGA. This CDR3 has 14 amino acids. Trimming pared 2 bases from V and 4 bases from J, leaving 12 bases between. The CDR3: CASSLGGLGYEQYF. CDR3 nucleotides: TGTGCCAGCAGCTTAGGCGGGCTGGGGTACGAGCAGTACTTC.

The rearrangement links TRBV7-3 to TRBJ2-5; D is perhaps TRBD2 (6 bases). Trimming took off 2 bases at V and 4 bases at J, with 11 bases between the two ends. The CDR3 extends over 14 amino acids. Germline CDR1 SGHTA, CDR2 FQGTGA. As DNA, the CDR3 is TGTGCCAGCAGCTTAGGCGGGATGGGAGAGACCCAGTACTTC. This sequence encodes CASSLGGMGETQYF.

The chain has TRBV11-2 and TRBJ1-1; D unresolved. The CDR3 totals 11 residues. V was clipped by 5 bases and J by 3 bases, with 4 bases between them. From germline, CDR1 is SGHAT and CDR2 FQNNGV. CDR3 sequence reads: CASSPYTEAFF. Here the CDR3 DNA reads TGTGCCAGCAGCCCATACACTGAAGCTTTCTTT.

The chain is built from TRBV2 and TRBJ1-1; D might be TRBD1 (5 bases). The CDR3 length is 13 residues. The germline V gene encodes CDR1 SNHLY and CDR2 FYNNEI. With 5 bases removed from V and 5 bases from J, the gap between germline ends came to 12 bases. The CDR3 DNA reads as TGTGCCAGCAGTCCTGGGGGGGGTACTGAAGCTTTCTTT. This encodes CASSPGGGTEAFF.

This sequence joins TRBV28 and TRBJ2-6, with D possibly matching TRBD1 (7 bases). This CDR3 has 17 amino acids. The V gene's germline CDR1 is MDHEN and CDR2 SYDVKM. V lost 6 bases and J 2 bases, leaving 17 bases between the germline ends. The CDR3 DNA follows: TGTGCCAGCAGACCCCAGGAGGGGGCTCCTGGGGCCAACGTCCTGACTTTC. It is translated as CASRPQEGAPGANVLTF.